These 21 T cell receptor beta chains came from one sample sequenced in a study of monozygotic twins with inflammatory bowel disease. From its re-call of the 5' RACE reads, TCRdb lists each CDR3 protein once, without DNA. This repertoire includes about 350,000 distinct CDR3 sequences. The specimen was blood. The receptor source for this set is a human donor with ulcerative colitis or Crohn's disease, or a healthy co-twin of an affected twin (not recorded which).

The chain is built from TRBV4-1 and TRBJ2-5; TCRdb returns TRBD1, unconfirmable since there is no DNA. The germline V gene has CDR1 MGHRA and CDR2 YSYEKL. This CDR3 spans 15 amino acids. This chain's CDR3 is CASSQRPGSQETQYF.

The chain is built from TRBV10-3 and TRBJ2-1; the D gene TCRdb calls, TRBD2, cannot be checked with no DNA. Germline V CDR1 and CDR2: ENHRY, SYGVKD. This CDR3 is built from 13 residues. CDR3 amino acids: CAIGLAGANEQFF.

This chain uses TRBV10-3 with TRBJ2-1; lacking DNA, the TRBD2 call made by TCRdb goes unchecked. This CDR3 contains 13 residues. CDR1 is ENHRY and CDR2 is SYGVKD in the germline V gene. This CDR3 reads CAITSTSANEQFF.

V usage is TRBV4-1 and J usage is TRBJ2-3; TCRdb's D call, TRBD1, is unchecked because there is no DNA. The CDR3 loop spans 12 amino acids. CDR1 is MGHRA, CDR2 YSYEKL, per germline. CDR3 amino acids: CASRGGADTQYF.

The V gene is TRBV28, the J gene TRBJ2-5. The CDR3 runs 13 residues. CDR1 and CDR2 from the germline V gene are MDHEN and SYDVKM. This CDR3 reads CASSSQDQETQYF.

This sequence joins TRBV25-1 and TRBJ2-1. CDR1 and CDR2 from the germline V gene are MGHDK and SYGVNS. The CDR3 length is 13 residues. CDR3: CASSASGYNEQFF.

The chain uses TRBV4-3 and TRBJ1-2; TCRdb gives TRBD1 as the D gene, but with no DNA this cannot be confirmed. CDR1 is LGHNA and CDR2 is YSLEER in the germline V gene. The CDR3 is made up of 15 amino acids. The CDR3 sequence is CASSQDGGRDYGYTF.

The V gene is TRBV7-2, the J gene TRBJ2-5; checking the TCRdb D call of TRBD1 is not possible without DNA. Germline V lookup: CDR1 SGHTA, CDR2 FQGNSA. The CDR3 is 12 residues long. The CDR3 sequence: CASSPVFETQYF.

The chain uses TRBV24-1 and TRBJ1-5; TCRdb's D call of TRBD1 is untestable without DNA. The length of the CDR3 is 16 residues. Germline V gene data show CDR1 as KGHDR and CDR2 as SFDVKD. The CDR3 is CATSAAAGGYDQPQHF.

The V gene is TRBV5-4, the J gene TRBJ1-1. The CDR3 runs 14 residues. Germline V gene sequence: CDR1 SGHNT, CDR2 YYREEE (reference sequence). The CDR3 here is CASSLEPTNTEAFF.

The chain joins TRBV7-9 to TRBJ1-1; TCRdb proposes TRBD1, but this gene call is untestable without DNA. Per the germline V gene, CDR1 is SEHNR and CDR2 is FQNEAQ (reference sequence). The CDR3 sequence is 15 residues long. CDR3: CASARPGTPNTEAFF.

This sequence joins TRBV30 and TRBJ1-3. Looked up from germline, CDR1 is GTSNPN and CDR2 is SVGIG (reference sequence). This CDR3 has 12 amino acids. The CDR3 region is CAWSVGGNTIYF. The complete variable domain, with remaining parts taken from reference TRBV30 and TRBJ1-3, reads SQTIHQWPATLVQPVGSPLSLECTVEGTSNPNLYWYRQAAGRGLQLLFYSVGIGQISSEVPQNLSASRPQDRQFILSSKKLLLSDSGFYLCAWSVGGNTIYFGEGSWLTVV.

V and J are TRBV9 and TRBJ2-3; TCRdb names TRBD1, which stays unverified in the absence of DNA. This CDR3 has 17 amino acids. The germline V gene encodes CDR1 SGDLS and CDR2 YYNGEE. This CDR3 is CASSVGAGRGSTDTQYF.

J is TRBJ1-2 and V is TRBV24-1; TCRdb selects TRBD1, and the lack of DNA leaves this call unchecked. Germline V CDR1 and CDR2: KGHDR, SFDVKD. The CDR3 sequence is 16 residues long. CDR3 sequence reads: CATSDGLTGTAYGYTF.

The rearrangement joins TRBV19 to TRBJ1-1; no DNA is available, so the TRBD1 call from TCRdb remains unchecked. CDR1 and CDR2 from the germline V gene are LNHDA and SQIVND (reference sequence). The CDR3 has 13 residues. The CDR3 loop is CASSNGRGTEAFF. Supplemented by reference TRBV19 and TRBJ1-1, the full variable domain reads DGGITQSPKYLFRKEGQNVTLSCEQNLNHDAMYWYRQDPGQGLRLIYYSQIVNDFQKGDIAEGYSVSREKKESFPLTVTSAQKNPTAFYLCASSNGRGTEAFFGQGTRLTVV.

The chain combines TRBV19 with TRBJ2-1; lacking DNA, the TRBD2 call made by TCRdb goes unchecked. CDR1 and CDR2 (germline): LNHDA, SQIVND (reference sequence). CDR3 length: 14 amino acids. CDR3 residues: CASTRLAGGHEQFF. The variable domain in full, completed from reference TRBV19 and TRBJ2-1, reads DGGITQSPKYLFRKEGQNVTLSCEQNLNHDAMYWYRQDPGQGLRLIYYSQIVNDFQKGDIAEGYSVSREKKESFPLTVTSAQKNPTAFYLCASTRLAGGHEQFFGPGTRLTVL.

V and J are TRBV5-1 and TRBJ2-4; as DNA is missing, the TRBD2 call by TCRdb cannot be tested. From germline, CDR1 is SGHRS and CDR2 YFSETQ. The CDR3 totals 16 residues. The CDR3 region is CASSSEGSGAKNIQYF.

The V and J genes are TRBV4-1 and TRBJ1-2; there is no DNA to check the TCRdb D call of TRBD1. The CDR3 extends over 15 amino acids. Germline-derived CDR1 and CDR2 are MGHRA and YSYEKL. CDR3 in amino acids: CASREFGRPNYGYTF.

The chain links TRBV18 to TRBJ1-2; as DNA is missing, the TRBD1 call by TCRdb cannot be tested. CDR1 and CDR2 (germline): KGHSH, LQKENI. The CDR3 loop spans 12 amino acids. The CDR3 sequence: CASSPDREGYTF.

The chain employs TRBV28 and TRBJ1-6; as DNA is missing, the TRBD1 call by TCRdb cannot be tested. This CDR3 spans 15 amino acids. Germline lookup yields CDR1 MDHEN and CDR2 SYDVKM. The CDR3 is CASTPSTITHSPLHF.

The rearrangement links TRBV5-1 to TRBJ2-3; as DNA is missing, the TRBD1 call by TCRdb cannot be tested. The CDR3 spans 15 residues. Germline CDR1 reads SGHRS; CDR2 reads YFSETQ. The CDR3: CASTLEGSSTDTQYF.